The 26 T cell receptor beta chains in this list originate from one sample, sequenced in a study of lymphopenia after photon versus proton radiotherapy. The protocol was immunoSEQ multiplex PCR, while the TCRdb copy is restricted to in-frame clones and leaves out a portion. This table has approximately 45,000 clones, less than 90% appearing once. This specimen consisted of peripheral blood, obtained from a patient treated with photon-based radiotherapy. The receptors stem from a man aged 35 to 55 with gastric cancer.

The chain couples TRBV28 to TRBJ1-5; TRBD1 matches 7 bases. The CDR3 is 15 residues long. Germline values: CDR1 MDHEN, CDR2 SYDVKM. With V trimmed by 6 bases and J by 4 bases, 9 bases remained unmatched. The chain's CDR3 is CASSPRPQGNQPQHF. The CDR3 DNA is TGTGCCAGCAGCCCCCGGCCACAGGGGAATCAGCCCCAGCATTTT.

The chain links TRBV30 to TRBJ1-1, with D unclear. V was shortened by 1 base and J by 8 bases, with 8 bases between the two germline ends. The V gene's germline CDR1 is GTSNPN and CDR2 SVGIG (reference sequence). The CDR3 is 11 amino acids. CDR3 nucleotide sequence: TGTGCCTGGAGTGGGACGGAGGAAGCTTTCTTT. Translation gives CAWSGTEEAFF. Full variable domain (missing parts from reference TRBV30 and TRBJ1-1): SQTIHQWPATLVQPVGSPLSLECTVEGTSNPNLYWYRQAAGRGLQLLFYSVGIGQISSEVPQNLSASRPQDRQFILSSKKLLLSDSGFYLCAWSGTEEAFFGQGTRLTVV.

This clone was seen only once. V usage is TRBV18 and J usage is TRBJ2-1, with D unresolved. The germline V and J ends were trimmed by 2 bases and 5 bases, with 1 base remaining between them. CDR1 and CDR2 from the germline V gene are KGHSH and LQKENI. This CDR3 comprises 11 residues. In nucleotides, the CDR3 is TGTGCCAGCTCACCAAACAATGAGCAGTTCTTC. Its translation is CASSPNNEQFF.

The chain uses TRBV19 and TRBJ2-3, with 8 bases lining up with TRBD2. V gave up 10 bases and J gave up 0 bases; unmatched junction bases: 9. The CDR3 runs to 15 residues. The V gene's germline CDR1 is LNHDA and CDR2 SQIVND (reference sequence). The CDR3 bases are TGTGCCACGGGGGGGACGAGGTCTAGCACAGATACGCAGTATTTT. Encoded protein: CATGGTRSSTDTQYF.

The rearrangement uses TRBV5-1 and TRBJ1-2; TRBD1 is a possible D gene (6 bases). Trimming pared 0 bases from V and 2 bases from J, leaving 11 bases between. Germline V gene lookup returns CDR1 SGHRS and CDR2 YFSETQ. The CDR3 has 15 amino acids. The CDR3 DNA is TGCGCCAGCAGCTTGGGGACAACAGGGAACTATGGCTACACCTTC. Amino acid sequence: CASSLGTTGNYGYTF.

V and J are TRBV11-3 and TRBJ2-1; TRBD1 might be the D (5 bases). This CDR3 region has 13 residues. Germline V gene lookup returns CDR1 SGHNT and CDR2 YENEEA. Trimming pared 0 bases from V and 10 bases from J, leaving 10 bases between. DNA for the CDR3: TGTGCCAGCAGCTTAGAAGGGGTACGGGAGCAGTTCTTC. Its translation: CASSLEGVREQFF.

The rearrangement links TRBV5-5 to TRBJ1-1; D is ambiguous. Germline V lookup: CDR1 SGHKS, CDR2 YYEKEE (reference sequence). CDR3 size: 13 residues. Trimming took 0 bases from V and 1 from J, leaving 4 bases between them. CDR3 sequence reads: CASSLASNTEAFF. As DNA, the CDR3 is TGTGCCAGCAGCTTGGCCTCGAACACTGAAGCTTTCTTT. Full variable domain (outside the CDR3, taken from reference TRBV5-5 and TRBJ1-1): DAGVTQSPTHLIKTRGQQVTLRCSPISGHKSVSWYQQVLGQGPQFIFQYYEKEERGRGNFPDRFSARQFPNYSSELNVNALLLGDSALYLCASSLASNTEAFFGQGTRLTVV.

This chain joins TRBV5-6 and TRBJ1-2; no definite D call. Germline loops: CDR1 SGHDT, CDR2 YYEEEE. This CDR3 is 12 amino acids long. V lost 4 bases and J lost 2, with 6 bases in between. CDR3: CASSGGNYGYTF. DNA for the CDR3: TGTGCCAGCAGCGGAGGGAACTATGGCTACACCTTC.

The chain recombines TRBV5-4 with TRBJ2-5, with 14 bases that match TRBD2. CDR1 is SGHNT, CDR2 YYREEE, per germline (reference sequence). Trimming took 4 bases from V and 3 from J; bases not matched to a gene: 11. This CDR3 spans 18 amino acids. The CDR3 nucleotides read TGTGCCAGCAGCCTAGGGACTAGCGGGGGACTCATCAAAGAGACCCAGTACTTC. Amino acid sequence: CASSLGTSGGLIKETQYF.

This chain joins TRBV2 and TRBJ1-2; D remains ambiguous. Trimming cost V 4 bases and J 8 bases, with 17 bases left between them. CDR3 size: 14 residues. The germline CDR1 and CDR2 sequences are SNHLY and FYNNEI. CDR3 bases: TGTGCCAGCAGTGGAGAAGGGCAAACGGGAGGCTACACCTTC. Translating gives CASSGEGQTGGYTF.

The genes are TRBV5-1 and TRBJ2-2; D not resolved. Germline V gene data show CDR1 as SGHRS and CDR2 as YFSETQ. V was shortened by 4 bases and J by 1 base, with 14 bases between the two germline ends. The CDR3 totals 16 residues. The chain's CDR3 is CASSPWSSGNTGELFF. CDR3 nucleotides: TGCGCCAGCAGCCCATGGAGTTCCGGGAACACCGGGGAGCTGTTTTTT.

This clone has only a few counts. The chain employs TRBV5-6 and TRBJ2-2, with 8 positions matching TRBD1. CDR3 length: 15 residues. The trim removed 0 bases at V and 3 bases at J, leaving 1 base unmatched. Germline CDR1 reads SGHDT; CDR2 reads YYEEEE. The chain's CDR3 is CASSLGRGHTGELFF. In DNA, the CDR3 is TGTGCCAGCAGCTTGGGCAGGGGGCACACCGGGGAGCTGTTTTTT.

This chain uses TRBV4-3 with TRBJ2-3, with D perhaps being TRBD1 or TRBD2 (5 bases each). There are 17 residues in the CDR3. CDR1 and CDR2 (germline): LGHNA, YSLEER. Deletions cut 0 bases from V and 1 base from J, with 14 bases between. The CDR3: CASSQESGPLGTDTQYF. The DNA for the CDR3 is TGCGCCAGCAGCCAAGAATCGGGACCTTTGGGCACAGATACGCAGTATTTT.

V is TRBV5-6 and J is TRBJ2-7, with D perhaps being TRBD1 or TRBD2 (5 bases each). CDR3 length: 11 residues. Per germline, CDR1 SGHDT and CDR2 YYEEEE. Trimming shortened V by 4 bases and J by 4 bases, and 6 bases separated the two germline ends. CDR3 coding DNA: TGTGCCAGCAGCGGGGGATACGAGCAGTACTTC. It is translated as CASSGGYEQYF.

The CDR3 DNA is TGTGCCAGCAGGGGTGGGGATACGCAGTATTTT. Translation gives CASRGGDTQYF. J is TRBJ2-3 and V is TRBV6-5; D call uncertain. There are 11 residues in the CDR3. Between the trimmed V and J ends, which lost 6 bases and 6 bases, there was a span of 7 bases. CDR1 and CDR2 (germline): MNHEY, SVGAGI.

The chain recombines TRBV14 with TRBJ1-2, with D possibly being TRBD1 (6 bases). Trimming removed 4 bases at V and 7 bases at J, with 16 bases between. The CDR3 length is 14 residues. Germline V gene lookup returns CDR1 SGHDN and CDR2 FVKESK. CDR3 nucleotide sequence: TGTGCCAGCAGCCTCCTCGGGGGGGCGTCTGGCTACACCTTC. Encoded protein: CASSLLGGASGYTF.

The V call is TRBV5-4, the J call TRBJ1-2, with 7 bases lining up with TRBD1. CDR3 length: 15 residues. V dropped 0 bases and J dropped 8; count of bases not matched to a gene: 10. CDR1 SGHNT and CDR2 YYREEE come from the germline V gene (reference sequence). CDR3 DNA: TGTGCCAGCAGCTTGGTCGGACAGGCCGCTGCAGGCTACACCTTC. The encoded protein is CASSLVGQAAAGYTF.

This chain connects TRBV7-8 to TRBJ2-2; D perhaps matches TRBD1 (6 bases). This CDR3 region has 15 residues. Germline CDR1 reads SGHVS; CDR2 reads FQNEAQ. V lost 2 bases and J lost 7, with 14 bases in between. The CDR3 bases are TGTGCCAGCAGCTTAACAGGGAAATTGGGCGGGGAGCTGTTTTTT. Protein product: CASSLTGKLGGELFF.

The sample holds a few counts of this clone. J is TRBJ2-3 and V is TRBV5-1; TRBD2 matches at 8 bases. CDR3 size: 16 residues. CDR1 and CDR2 from the germline V gene are SGHRS and YFSETQ. The junction had 4 bases not matched to a gene; V was cut back by 1 base and J by 0 bases. The CDR3: CASSLSGGVSTDTQYF. For the CDR3, the DNA is TGCGCCAGCAGCTTGTCCGGGGGGGTGAGCACAGATACGCAGTATTTT.

This clone occurred a few times. This chain connects TRBV6-5 to TRBJ2-1; D unclear. Germline V gene data show CDR1 as MNHEY and CDR2 as SVGAGI. The CDR3 sequence is 11 residues long. Between the trimmed V and J ends, which lost 2 bases and 8 bases, there was a span of 4 bases. In DNA, the CDR3 is TGTGCCAGCAGTTACGGCCATGAGCAGTTCTTC. The encoded protein is CASSYGHEQFF.

The table lists this clone with a few counts. This chain uses TRBV6-4 with TRBJ1-6; 7 bases match TRBD1. The CDR3 contains 13 residues. With V trimmed by 3 bases and J by 9 bases, 2 bases remained unmatched. Germline lookup yields CDR1 MRHNA and CDR2 SNTAGT. The CDR3 region is CASSEHRGSPLHF. Here the CDR3 DNA reads TGTGCCAGCAGTGAGCACAGGGGTTCACCCCTCCACTTT.

The chain recombines TRBV11-2 with TRBJ1-1; D perhaps matches TRBD1 (6 bases). CDR1 and CDR2 from the germline V gene are SGHAT and FQNNGV. Trimming pared 3 bases from V and 4 bases from J, leaving 12 bases between. The CDR3 sequence is 14 residues long. CDR3 in amino acids: CASSFGGGGTEAFF. For the CDR3, the DNA is TGTGCCAGCAGCTTTGGGGGCGGCGGCACTGAAGCTTTCTTT.

The gene calls are TRBV5-4 and TRBJ2-1; D is unresolved. CDR1 SGHNT and CDR2 YYREEE come from the germline V gene (reference sequence). This CDR3 contains 14 residues. Trimming removed 5 bases at V and 0 bases at J, with 9 bases between. The CDR3 bases are TGTGCCAGCAGTTTGTATGACTCCTACAATGAGCAGTTCTTC. It is translated as CASSLYDSYNEQFF. Variable domain in full (rest from reference TRBV5-4 and TRBJ2-1): ETGVTQSPTHLIKTRGQQVTLRCSSQSGHNTVSWYQQALGQGPQFIFQYYREEENGRGNFPPRFSGLQFPNYSSELNVNALELDDSALYLCASSLYDSYNEQFFGPGTRLTVL.

In its sample, this clone is medium-sized. The V gene is TRBV5-1, the J gene TRBJ1-3; D gene ambiguous. In germline, CDR1 is SGHRS, CDR2 YFSETQ. Trimming removed 5 bases from V and 1 base from J, with 7 bases in between. The CDR3 covers 13 residues. The CDR3 nucleotides read TGCGCCAGCAGTGAAGGATCTGGAAACACCATATATTTT. This gives the protein CASSEGSGNTIYF.

This clone appeared a single time. The chain recombines TRBV7-9 with TRBJ1-1; possibly TRBD1 for D (5 bases). The CDR3 runs to 14 residues. Per the germline V gene, CDR1 is SEHNR and CDR2 is FQNEAQ (reference sequence). Trimming removed 5 bases from V and 4 bases from J, with 14 bases in between. The CDR3 DNA reads TGTGCCAGCAGCCCCCAGGGTGGGGGCACTGAAGCTTTCTTT. It yields the protein CASSPQGGGTEAFF.

The V call is TRBV5-5, the J call TRBJ1-2, with D maybe TRBD1 (5 bases). This CDR3 is built from 15 residues. Between the trimmed V and J ends, which lost 0 bases and 2 bases, there was a span of 11 bases. Germline V gives CDR1 SGHKS, CDR2 YYEKEE (reference sequence). CDR3 in DNA: TGTGCCAGCAGCTTGGCCGGGGGACCGAACTATGGCTACACCTTC. This gives the protein CASSLAGGPNYGYTF.